Listed here are 26 T cell receptor beta chains from one sample, sequenced in a study of cytomegalovirus exposure and HLA in healthy donors. Measured with immunoSEQ multiplex PCR; TCRdb has only the in-frame clones, and not every one. The sample shows 60,000 to 75,000 clones, roughly 94% of them seen only once. The sequenced sample consisted of PBMCs. These receptors all stem from a woman aged 18-30 years in good health and CMV-seropositive.

The chain couples TRBV6-4 to TRBJ2-7, with a possible D match to TRBD1 (7 bases). Deletions cut 4 bases from V and 1 base from J, with 14 bases between. CDR1 and CDR2 from the germline V gene are MRHNA and SNTAGT. This CDR3 is built from 15 residues. The CDR3 region is CASSVEAGGSYEQYF. In DNA form, the CDR3 reads TGTGCCAGCAGTGTGGAGGCAGGGGGGTCCTACGAGCAGTACTTC.

The chain is built from TRBV27 and TRBJ1-4, with 7 bases fitting TRBD1. This CDR3 spans 15 amino acids. V gave up 0 bases and J gave up 4 bases; unmatched junction bases: 2. The germline V gene has CDR1 MNHEY and CDR2 SMNVEV (reference sequence). The CDR3 DNA sequence: TGTGCCAGCAGTTTATCGGGACAGTTTAATGAAAAACTGTTTTTT. Protein product: CASSLSGQFNEKLFF.

The rearrangement links TRBV2 to TRBJ2-5, with D perhaps TRBD1 (6 bases). V lost 6 bases and J lost 1, with 9 bases in between. The CDR3 runs to 13 residues. The V gene's germline CDR1 is SNHLY and CDR2 FYNNEI. CDR3 loop: CASSGQFQETQYF. In DNA form, the CDR3 reads TGTGCCAGCAGCGGACAGTTCCAAGAGACCCAGTACTTC.

The chain uses TRBV30 and TRBJ1-6; D is possibly TRBD1 (5 bases). Per germline, CDR1 GTSNPN and CDR2 SVGIG (reference sequence). Trimming stripped 5 bases from V and 6 bases from J, with 11 bases between. The CDR3 runs to 13 residues. This CDR3 reads CAWGEGINSPLHF. As DNA, the CDR3 is TGTGCCTGGGGGGAGGGGATTAATTCACCCCTCCACTTT.

This chain connects TRBV6-5 to TRBJ2-7; TRBD1 matches at 9 bases. CDR3 length equals 15 residues. Germline V gene data show CDR1 as MNHEY and CDR2 as SVGAGI. V was clipped by 5 bases and J by 3 bases; unmatched bases: 8. This CDR3 is CASSRQGVISYEQYF. The CDR3 DNA reads TGTGCCAGCAGTAGACAGGGGGTGATAAGCTACGAGCAGTACTTC.

The chain joins TRBV19 to TRBJ1-2; tentative D call: TRBD1 (6 bases). The CDR3 loop spans 16 amino acids. CDR1 and CDR2 from the germline V gene are LNHDA and SQIVND (reference sequence). Trimming left V 8 bases short and J 0 bases short, with 19 bases between. The CDR3 is CASRKPGTTANYGYTF. For the CDR3, the DNA is TGTGCCAGTCGAAAACCCGGGACAACAGCTAACTATGGCTACACCTTC. The entire variable domain, with the rest obtained from reference TRBV19 and TRBJ1-2, is as follows: DGGITQSPKYLFRKEGQNVTLSCEQNLNHDAMYWYRQDPGQGLRLIYYSQIVNDFQKGDIAEGYSVSREKKESFPLTVTSAQKNPTAFYLCASRKPGTTANYGYTFGSGTRLTVV.

The rearrangement uses TRBV19 and TRBJ2-2; D is possibly TRBD2 (6 bases). This CDR3 has 15 amino acids. Germline V gives CDR1 LNHDA, CDR2 SQIVND (reference sequence). V was trimmed by 9 bases and J by 4 bases, leaving 18 bases between them. CDR3 sequence reads: CASASGERVTGELFF. The CDR3 nucleotides read TGTGCCAGCGCCTCGGGGGAACGTGTCACCGGGGAGCTGTTTTTT.

This clone was observed a single time. The V gene is TRBV27, the J gene TRBJ2-1, with TRBD2 matching over 7 bases. The CDR3 totals 14 residues. Germline V gives CDR1 MNHEY, CDR2 SMNVEV (reference sequence). Trimming took 8 bases from V and 6 from J; bases not matched to a gene: 10. CDR3 sequence: CASAPGGTLNEQFF. The CDR3 coding sequence is TGTGCCAGCGCCCCGGGAGGCACCCTCAATGAGCAGTTCTTC.

This chain uses TRBV28 with TRBJ2-7; 9 bases are a match to TRBD1. V trimming: 6 bases; J trimming: 5 bases; junction bases outside the gene matches: 11. The V gene's germline CDR1 is MDHEN and CDR2 SYDVKM. The CDR3 consists of 15 residues. As DNA, the CDR3 is TGTGCCAGCAGCCCGACCGGGACAGGGTCCCACGAGCAGTACTTC. Encoded protein: CASSPTGTGSHEQYF. Full variable domain (remainder filled in from reference TRBV28 and TRBJ2-7): DVKVTQSSRYLVKRTGEKVFLECVQDMDHENMFWYRQDPGLGLRLIYFSYDVKMKEKGDIPEGYSVSREKKERFSLILESASTNQTSMYLCASSPTGTGSHEQYFGPGTRLTVT.

The chain joins TRBV13 to TRBJ1-5; 9 bases line up with TRBD1. The CDR3 covers 15 residues. Germline-derived CDR1 and CDR2 are PRHDT and FYEKMQ (reference sequence). The J segment lost 2 bases and the V segment lost 5 bases, leaving 4 bases of the junction unmatched. CDR3 DNA sequence: TGTGCCAGCAGCCGACGGACAGGGGGCAATCAGCCCCAGCATTTT. It encodes CASSRRTGGNQPQHF.

The J gene is TRBJ1-1, the V gene TRBV11-2; unclear D gene. The CDR3 is 15 amino acids. The germline V and J ends were trimmed by 3 bases and 0 bases, with 11 bases remaining between them. Germline CDR1 and CDR2: SGHAT and FQNNGV. The CDR3 here is CASSFVAVLNTEAFF. CDR3 coding DNA: TGTGCCAGCAGCTTCGTGGCAGTCCTGAACACTGAAGCTTTCTTT.

The rearrangement links TRBV7-8 to TRBJ2-7, with D possibly TRBD1 on 6 matching bases. Germline CDR1 SGHVS, CDR2 FQNEAQ. The CDR3 consists of 16 residues. V lost 5 bases and J lost 6, with 23 bases in between. The CDR3 DNA follows: TGTGCCAGCAGCCCCGGCCGTTACAGGGCCAGGGGCGAGCAGTACTTC. This translates into CASSPGRYRARGEQYF.

This chain uses TRBV5-4 with TRBJ1-1; D unresolved. CDR1 and CDR2 from the germline V gene are SGHNT and YYREEE (reference sequence). The V end lost 4 bases, the J end lost 7 bases, and 17 bases lay between the germline ends. The CDR3 sequence is 14 residues long. The CDR3 spells CASSLGGGGHEAFF. For the CDR3, the DNA is TGTGCCAGCAGCCTGGGTGGAGGCGGTCATGAAGCTTTCTTT.

This clone is judged medium-sized. V is TRBV30 and J is TRBJ2-6; D unclear. Germline CDR1 reads GTSNPN; CDR2 reads SVGIG (reference sequence). The CDR3 contains 13 residues. V gave up 8 bases and J gave up 4 bases, with 12 bases separating them. CDR3 coding DNA: TGTGCCGCCAGTTATTTCGGGGCCAACGTCCTGACTTTC. Residues: CAASYFGANVLTF.

V gene TRBV7-2 combines with J gene TRBJ1-2; no firm D call. Per the germline V gene, CDR1 is SGHTA and CDR2 is FQGNSA. The CDR3 spans 15 residues. V lost 1 base, J lost 7 bases, and 16 bases lay in between. The CDR3 DNA sequence: TGTGCCAGCAGCTTAGATCTTGGTGGCAGCGCTGGCTACACCTTC. Its protein product is CASSLDLGGSAGYTF.

The CDR3 DNA follows: TGTGCCAGCAGCTCCGGACATACCTACGAGCAGTACTTC. Amino acids: CASSSGHTYEQYF. The chain joins TRBV7-9 to TRBJ2-7, with D perhaps matching TRBD1 (5 bases). The germline V gene has CDR1 SEHNR and CDR2 FQNEAQ (reference sequence). V was trimmed by 4 bases and J by 2 bases, leaving 9 bases between them. The CDR3 extends over 13 amino acids.

The chain recombines TRBV28 with TRBJ1-2, with D maybe TRBD1 (6 bases). This CDR3 region has 17 residues. Trimming took off 6 bases at V and 2 bases at J, with 22 bases between the two ends. CDR1 and CDR2 (germline): MDHEN, SYDVKM. The DNA of the CDR3 is TGTGCCAGCAGCTTTGGAGGACAGTGGCAGGACAACTATGGCTACACCTTC. Its translation is CASSFGGQWQDNYGYTF.

This sequence joins TRBV7-2 and TRBJ2-2; unclear D gene. CDR1 and CDR2 from the germline V gene are SGHTA and FQGNSA. Between the trimmed V and J ends, which lost 7 bases and 2 bases, there was a span of 14 bases. The CDR3 contains 15 residues. CDR3 sequence reads: CASTFGLSNTGELFF. The CDR3 region has the DNA TGTGCCAGCACTTTTGGGCTCTCTAACACCGGGGAGCTGTTTTTT.

This chain links TRBV29-1 with TRBJ2-3, with 7 bases identical to TRBD1. V shed 5 bases, J shed 8 bases, and the junction held 13 bases outside the gene matches. This CDR3 has 14 amino acids. Germline V gene lookup returns CDR1 SQVTM and CDR2 ANQGSEA. The CDR3 DNA follows: TGCAGCGTTCCCGGGACAGAGTTTTTTGGTACGCAGTATTTT. The encoded protein is CSVPGTEFFGTQYF.

The chain couples TRBV18 to TRBJ2-1, with 8 bases matching TRBD1. V gave up 4 bases and J gave up 0 bases; unmatched junction bases: 14. The germline V gene has CDR1 KGHSH and CDR2 LQKENI. The CDR3 is 19 amino acids. The CDR3: CASSRRAWTGQGSYNEQFF. CDR3 in DNA: TGTGCCAGCTCACGACGGGCATGGACCGGACAGGGCTCCTACAATGAGCAGTTCTTC.

This chain's CDR3 is CASSPLTDEQYF. The CDR3 region has the DNA TGTGCCAGCAGCCCTTTGACTGACGAGCAGTACTTC. The chain employs TRBV7-9 and TRBJ2-7; D not certain. The V end lost 5 bases, the J end lost 5 bases, and 10 bases lay between the germline ends. The CDR3 contains 12 residues. From germline, CDR1 is SEHNR and CDR2 FQNEAQ (reference sequence). The complete variable domain, with remaining parts taken from reference TRBV7-9 and TRBJ2-7, reads DTGVSQNPRHKITKRGQNVTFRCDPISEHNRLYWYRQTLGQGPEFLTYFQNEAQLEKSRLLSDRFSAERPKGSFSTLEIQRTEQGDSAMYLCASSPLTDEQYFGPGTRLTVT.

This sequence joins TRBV7-9 and TRBJ2-3; possible D gene TRBD2, 6 bases. This CDR3 region has 14 residues. The V gene's germline CDR1 is SEHNR and CDR2 FQNEAQ (reference sequence). Trimming took off 5 bases at V and 4 bases at J, with 13 bases between the two ends. CDR3 amino acids: CASSPTRPADTQYF. In DNA form, the CDR3 reads TGTGCCAGCAGCCCGACTAGGCCCGCAGATACGCAGTATTTT.

The rearrangement uses TRBV9 and TRBJ2-3, with 7 bases matching TRBD2. Looked up from germline, CDR1 is SGDLS and CDR2 is YYNGEE. The V gene end was trimmed by 0 bases and the J gene end by 2 bases; junction bases not matched to a gene: 6. The CDR3 covers 16 residues. CDR3: CASSVAGEGFTDTQYF. CDR3 nucleotide sequence: TGTGCCAGCAGCGTAGCGGGGGAGGGCTTCACAGATACGCAGTATTTT.

The chain has TRBV7-9 and TRBJ1-6; no clear D gene. This CDR3 spans 16 amino acids. CDR1 and CDR2 from the germline V gene are SEHNR and FQNEAQ (reference sequence). The germline V and J ends were trimmed by 1 base and 2 bases, with 9 bases remaining between them. CDR3 bases: TGTGCCAGCAGCTTAGGTCCTAATACCTATAATTCACCCCTCCACTTT. Protein: CASSLGPNTYNSPLHF.

The V call is TRBV9, the J call TRBJ2-1; the match to TRBD1 covers 7 bases. Germline loops: CDR1 SGDLS, CDR2 YYNGEE. The length of the CDR3 is 14 residues. The trim removed 7 bases at V and 5 bases at J, leaving 9 bases unmatched. CDR3 coding DNA: TGTGCCAGCGCCCGACCCGGGACAGACAATGAGCAGTTCTTC. This encodes CASARPGTDNEQFF.

The J gene is TRBJ1-2, the V gene TRBV28, with TRBD1 matching over 7 bases. CDR1 MDHEN and CDR2 SYDVKM come from the germline V gene. The CDR3 contains 12 residues. The junction had 9 bases not matched to a gene; V was cut back by 10 bases and J by 7 bases. For the CDR3, the DNA is TGTGCCATCAACAGGGGTGTGCGTGGCTACACCTTC. Translation gives CAINRGVRGYTF.